The clone carrying this TCR beta chain showed up many times. V was clipped by 6 bases and J by 6 bases, with 12 bases between them. The CDR3 is 13 residues long. The germline V gene has CDR1 PRHDT and CDR2 FYEKMQ (reference sequence). These data are taken from a study of blood T cells in healthy people across ages. A sample-barcoded 5' primer and a J-beta primer mix were used in a second PCR of about 6 to 12 cycles. Each TCR beta cDNA got a 12-nucleotide random molecular identifier. TCRdb fed the 5' RACE reads into MiXCR, producing one record per CDR3 protein. The sample contains approximately 1.5 million distinct CDR3 sequences, less than 45% of which appear only once. Extraction of total RNA produced a minimum of 5 micrograms from each sample.

This sequence was found in a woman between 18 and 30 years old in good health. Sequenced input: blood. The chain joins TRBV13 to TRBJ1-5, with D hard to call. The CDR3 region has the DNA TGTGCCAGCAGTCGAGGGCTTGTTCAGCCCCAGCATTTT. Amino acids: CASSRGLVQPQHF.